This T cell receptor (beta chain) was identified in a study of CD8+CD57+ T cells in acquired aplastic anemia. Study at large: Mean DNA quantity obtained from sorted CD4+ and CD8+ cells was 2.5 to 4 ug. The study's findings and limits: Any difference that existed in CD8+ Simpson's diversity between patients and controls was not significant.

For CDR3 and TCR beta VDJ profiling, genomic DNA was the template used. TCRdb analysed the reads with MiXCR anew, one entry per CDR3 protein. The repertoire consists of approximately 170,000 distinct CDR3 sequences, with about 45% occurring once and the leading ten covering 3.2%. CDR3 length: 16 residues. V gave up 2 bases and J gave up 0 bases, with 12 bases separating them. Germline assignment: CDR1 LNHDA and CDR2 SQIVND (reference sequence). CD8+CD57+ cell expansion, shown by flow cytometry, had occurred in the patients selected for sequencing. This clonotype was counted ten times or more. The antigen remains undetermined.

The specimen sequenced was sorted CD4+, CD8+, or CD8+CD57+ T cells (not recorded which) from PBMCs. The sequence was obtained from a human donor with aplastic anemia. The V call is TRBV19, the J call TRBJ2-3; tentative D call: TRBD2 (6 bases). CDR3 DNA sequence: TGTGCCAGTAGTATATTCATCGGGACTAGCACAGATACGCAGTATTTT. Its translation is CASSIFIGTSTDTQYF.